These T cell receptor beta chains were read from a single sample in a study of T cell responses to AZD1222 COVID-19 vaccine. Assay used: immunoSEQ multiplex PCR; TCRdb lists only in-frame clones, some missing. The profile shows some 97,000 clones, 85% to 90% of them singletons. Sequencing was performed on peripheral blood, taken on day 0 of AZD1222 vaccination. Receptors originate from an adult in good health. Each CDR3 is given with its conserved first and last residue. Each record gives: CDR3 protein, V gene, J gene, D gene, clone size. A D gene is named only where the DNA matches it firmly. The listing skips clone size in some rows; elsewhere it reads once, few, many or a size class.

CDR3 protein: CATSGQSDPLGTEAFF
V gene: TRBV24-1
J gene: TRBJ1-1
D gene: .
clone size: once

CDR3 protein: CASSPGQGSTDTQYF
V gene: TRBV3-1/TRBV3-2
J gene: TRBJ2-3
D gene: TRBD1
clone size: .

CDR3 protein: CASSYNPTLNTGELFF
V gene: TRBV5-1
J gene: TRBJ2-2
D gene: .
clone size: .

CDR3 protein: CASSLAVASNEQFF
V gene: TRBV7-7
J gene: TRBJ2-1
D gene: .
clone size: once

CDR3 protein: CASSLGPLANYGYTF
V gene: TRBV7-3
J gene: TRBJ1-2
D gene: .
clone size: .

CDR3 protein: CASRLDLDALGGELFF
V gene: TRBV28
J gene: TRBJ2-2
D gene: .
clone size: .

CDR3 protein: CASQGRGQETQYF
V gene: TRBV19
J gene: TRBJ2-5
D gene: TRBD1
clone size: .

CDR3 protein: CASTPSGSAGEMNEQFF
V gene: TRBV5-4
J gene: TRBJ2-1
D gene: TRBD2
clone size: .

CDR3 protein: CASSFSSSIVEQFF
V gene: TRBV11-1
J gene: TRBJ2-1
D gene: .
clone size: .

CDR3 protein: CASSLGGGLETQYF
V gene: TRBV5-1
J gene: TRBJ2-5
D gene: TRBD1
clone size: .

CDR3 protein: CASSSPGGPMNTEAFF
V gene: TRBV5-1
J gene: TRBJ1-1
D gene: .
clone size: .

CDR3 protein: CASTIQGGNQPQHF
V gene: TRBV5-4
J gene: TRBJ1-5
D gene: .
clone size: .

CDR3 protein: CASSETGDPDTQYF
V gene: TRBV6-1
J gene: TRBJ2-3
D gene: .
clone size: .

CDR3 protein: CASSIPGGSEQYF
V gene: TRBV11-3
J gene: TRBJ2-7
D gene: .
clone size: .

CDR3 protein: CASSRSWTGSGTIYF
V gene: TRBV7-9
J gene: TRBJ1-3
D gene: TRBD1
clone size: few

CDR3 protein: CASSLGVLGTEAFF
V gene: TRBV5-1
J gene: TRBJ1-1
D gene: .
clone size: .

CDR3 protein: CASGLQGMNTEAFF
V gene: TRBV12-5
J gene: TRBJ1-1
D gene: .
clone size: once

CDR3 protein: CASSPAGSSTDTQYF
V gene: TRBV7-8
J gene: TRBJ2-3
D gene: .
clone size: .

CDR3 protein: CASSLAGSSGANVLTF
V gene: TRBV5-1
J gene: TRBJ2-6
D gene: .
clone size: few

CDR3 protein: CASSRGYEQYF
V gene: TRBV3-1/TRBV3-2
J gene: TRBJ2-7
D gene: .
clone size: .

CDR3 protein: CASSLYQGNNEQFF
V gene: TRBV5-5
J gene: TRBJ2-1
D gene: .
clone size: .

CDR3 protein: CASSLEAGGVDTEAFF
V gene: TRBV5-1
J gene: TRBJ1-1
D gene: TRBD1
clone size: .

CDR3 protein: CASSFFTGGDTEAFF
V gene: TRBV7-9
J gene: TRBJ1-1
D gene: TRBD1
clone size: .

CDR3 protein: CASVLSGDQPQHF
V gene: TRBV28
J gene: TRBJ1-5
D gene: .
clone size: .

CDR3 protein: CASGGRQGVYEQFF
V gene: TRBV12-5
J gene: TRBJ2-1
D gene: TRBD1
clone size: .

CDR3 protein: CASSPPLEGSEAFF
V gene: TRBV5-1
J gene: TRBJ1-1
D gene: .
clone size: .

CDR3 protein: CASTWTANTEAFF
V gene: TRBV19
J gene: TRBJ1-1
D gene: .
clone size: .

CDR3 protein: CASSLVSGSGNEQFF
V gene: TRBV11-3
J gene: TRBJ2-1
D gene: .
clone size: .

CDR3 protein: CASSQNSNEKLFF
V gene: TRBV7-9
J gene: TRBJ1-4
D gene: .
clone size: .

CDR3 protein: CASSPPLDSPNEKLFF
V gene: TRBV3-1/TRBV3-2
J gene: TRBJ1-4
D gene: .
clone size: many

CDR3 protein: CASKGQFYGYTF
V gene: TRBV2
J gene: TRBJ1-2
D gene: TRBD1
clone size: .

CDR3 protein: CASTSGRGEPLNYGYTF
V gene: TRBV2
J gene: TRBJ1-2
D gene: .
clone size: .

CDR3 protein: CASSMPGQGIFNEQFF
V gene: TRBV5-4
J gene: TRBJ2-1
D gene: TRBD1
clone size: .

CDR3 protein: CASSSGRLTEAFF
V gene: TRBV5-8
J gene: TRBJ1-1
D gene: .
clone size: .

CDR3 protein: CASSFSSTGDQYF
V gene: TRBV11-3
J gene: TRBJ2-5
D gene: TRBD1
clone size: .

CDR3 protein: CASSSTGQFDQPQHF
V gene: TRBV7-9
J gene: TRBJ1-5
D gene: .
clone size: few

CDR3 protein: CASSQQPGTGPLITNEKLFF
V gene: TRBV6-6
J gene: TRBJ1-4
D gene: TRBD1
clone size: .

CDR3 protein: CASSPRGGGANTQYF
V gene: TRBV3-1/TRBV3-2
J gene: TRBJ2-3
D gene: TRBD1
clone size: few

CDR3 protein: CASSLFQSYGYTF
V gene: TRBV5-1
J gene: TRBJ1-2
D gene: .
clone size: .

CDR3 protein: CASSFTGVNEQFF
V gene: TRBV7-9
J gene: TRBJ2-1
D gene: TRBD1
clone size: .

CDR3 protein: CASSSLGAGNTGELFF
V gene: TRBV5-1
J gene: TRBJ2-2
D gene: .
clone size: .

CDR3 protein: CASATDTQYF
V gene: TRBV7-9
J gene: TRBJ2-3
D gene: .
clone size: .

CDR3 protein: CASRQQDAGGEQFF
V gene: TRBV19
J gene: TRBJ2-1
D gene: TRBD2
clone size: .

CDR3 protein: CASSQEGSANEKLFF
V gene: TRBV3-1/TRBV3-2
J gene: TRBJ1-4
D gene: .
clone size: .